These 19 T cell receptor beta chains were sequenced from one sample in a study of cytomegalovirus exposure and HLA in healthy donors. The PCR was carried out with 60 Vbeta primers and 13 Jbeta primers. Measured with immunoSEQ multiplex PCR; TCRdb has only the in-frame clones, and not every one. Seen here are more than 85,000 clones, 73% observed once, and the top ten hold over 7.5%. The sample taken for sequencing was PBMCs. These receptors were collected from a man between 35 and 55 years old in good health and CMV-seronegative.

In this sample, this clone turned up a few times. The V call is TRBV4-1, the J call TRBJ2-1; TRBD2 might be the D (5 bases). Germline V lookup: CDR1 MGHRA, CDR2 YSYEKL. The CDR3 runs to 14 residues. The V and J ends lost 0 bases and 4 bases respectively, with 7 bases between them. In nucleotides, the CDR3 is TGCGCCAGCAGCCAAGACGGACTTTACAATGAGCAGTTCTTC. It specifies CASSQDGLYNEQFF.

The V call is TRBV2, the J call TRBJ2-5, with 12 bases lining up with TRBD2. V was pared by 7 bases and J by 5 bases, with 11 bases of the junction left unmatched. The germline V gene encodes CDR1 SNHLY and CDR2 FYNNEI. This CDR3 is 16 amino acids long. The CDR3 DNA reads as TGTGCCAGCACCTTCCCTAGCGGGGGGGGATTGGAGACCCAGTACTTC. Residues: CASTFPSGGGLETQYF. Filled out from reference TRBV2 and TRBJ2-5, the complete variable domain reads EPEVTQTPSHQVTQMGQEVILRCVPISNHLYFYWYRQILGQKVEFLVSFYNNEISEKSEIFDDQFSVERPDGSNFTLKIRSTKLEDSAMYFCASTFPSGGGLETQYFGPGTRLLVL.

DNA of the CDR3: TGTGCCAGCAGTTTTTTAGGTCCGAGGAATGAAAAACTGTTTTTT. Translation gives CASSFLGPRNEKLFF. The V and J genes are TRBV28 and TRBJ1-4; D not certain. Germline V CDR1 and CDR2: MDHEN, SYDVKM. Deletions cut 3 bases from V and 5 bases from J, with 13 bases between. CDR3 length: 15 amino acids.

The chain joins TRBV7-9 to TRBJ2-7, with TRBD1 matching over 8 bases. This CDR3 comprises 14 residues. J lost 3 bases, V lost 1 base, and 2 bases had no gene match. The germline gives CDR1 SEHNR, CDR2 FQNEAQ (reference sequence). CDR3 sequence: CASSLGTGNYEQYF. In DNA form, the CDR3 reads TGTGCCAGCAGCTTAGGGACAGGGAACTACGAGCAGTACTTC.

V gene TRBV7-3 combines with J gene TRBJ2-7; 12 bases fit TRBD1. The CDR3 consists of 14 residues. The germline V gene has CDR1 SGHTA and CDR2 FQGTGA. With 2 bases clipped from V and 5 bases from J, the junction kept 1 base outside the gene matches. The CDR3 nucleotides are TGTGCCAGCAGCTTAGGGACAGGGGGCAACGAGCAGTACTTC. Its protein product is CASSLGTGGNEQYF.

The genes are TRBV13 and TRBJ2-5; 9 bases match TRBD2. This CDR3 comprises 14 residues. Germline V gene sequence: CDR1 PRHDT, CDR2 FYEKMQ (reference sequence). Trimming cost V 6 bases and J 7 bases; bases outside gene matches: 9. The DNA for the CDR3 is TGTGCCAGCAGTCCACCGGGACTAGCTCCGACCCAGTACTTC. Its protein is CASSPPGLAPTQYF.

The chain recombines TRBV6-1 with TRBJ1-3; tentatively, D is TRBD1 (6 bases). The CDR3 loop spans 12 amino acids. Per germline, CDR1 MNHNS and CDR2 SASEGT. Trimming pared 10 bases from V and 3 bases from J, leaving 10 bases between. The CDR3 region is CATEGVGNTIYF. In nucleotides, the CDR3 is TGTGCCACCGAGGGGGTTGGAAACACCATATATTTT.

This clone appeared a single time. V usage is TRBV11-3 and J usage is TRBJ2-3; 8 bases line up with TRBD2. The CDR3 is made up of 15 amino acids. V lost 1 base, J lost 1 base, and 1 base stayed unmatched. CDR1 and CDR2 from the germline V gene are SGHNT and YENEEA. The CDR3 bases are TGTGCCAGCAGCTTAGGTAGCGGGGGCACAGATACGCAGTATTTT. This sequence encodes CASSLGSGGTDTQYF.

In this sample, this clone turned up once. For the CDR3, the DNA is TGCGCCAGCAGCCGGACGACAGGGGGCTATCAGCCCCAGCATTTT. Its protein is CASSRTTGGYQPQHF. This rearrangement joins TRBV4-1 to TRBJ1-5, with 10 nucleotides matching TRBD1. Germline trimming cut 4 bases from V and 5 bases from J; bases unmatched to any gene: 5. Germline loops: CDR1 MGHRA, CDR2 YSYEKL. The CDR3 is 15 residues long.

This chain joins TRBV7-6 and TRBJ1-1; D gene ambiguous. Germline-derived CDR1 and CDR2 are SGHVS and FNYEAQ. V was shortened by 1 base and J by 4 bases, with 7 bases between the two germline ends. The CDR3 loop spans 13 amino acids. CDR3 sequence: CASSLGAATEAFF. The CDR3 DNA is TGTGCCAGCAGCTTAGGGGCTGCCACTGAAGCTTTCTTT.

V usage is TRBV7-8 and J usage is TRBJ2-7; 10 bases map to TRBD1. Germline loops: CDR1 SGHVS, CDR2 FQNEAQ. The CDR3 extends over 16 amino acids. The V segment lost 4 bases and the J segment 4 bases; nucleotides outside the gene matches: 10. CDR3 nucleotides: TGTGCCAGCAGCTCCTTACCGGGACAGGGGTTGTACGAGCAGTACTTC. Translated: CASSSLPGQGLYEQYF.

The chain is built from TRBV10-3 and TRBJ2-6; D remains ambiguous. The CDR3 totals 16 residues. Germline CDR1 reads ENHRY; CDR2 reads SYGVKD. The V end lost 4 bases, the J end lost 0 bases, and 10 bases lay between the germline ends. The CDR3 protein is CAISAPTLSGANVLTF. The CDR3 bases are TGTGCCATCAGTGCCCCTACGCTCTCTGGGGCCAACGTCCTGACTTTC.

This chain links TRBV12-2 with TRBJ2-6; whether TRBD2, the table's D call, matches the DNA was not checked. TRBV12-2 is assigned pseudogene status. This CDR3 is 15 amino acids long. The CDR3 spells CASRCPGGVANVLTF. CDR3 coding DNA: TGTGCAAGTCGCTGCCCGGGTGGTGTGGCCAACGTCCTGACTTTC.

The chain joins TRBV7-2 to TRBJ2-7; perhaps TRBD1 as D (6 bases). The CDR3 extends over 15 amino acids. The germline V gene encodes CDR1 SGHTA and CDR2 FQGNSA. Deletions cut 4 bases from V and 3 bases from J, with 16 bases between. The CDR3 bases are TGTGCCAGCAGCTCCTCCAGGGGCAGCTTCTACGAGCAGTACTTC. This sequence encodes CASSSSRGSFYEQYF.

CDR3 sequence (DNA): TGTGCTAGTGCGCGGGGGGGCGCCCAGTACTTC. Residues: CASARGGAQYF. The genes are TRBV12-5 and TRBJ2-7; 9 bases fit TRBD2. Germline values: CDR1 LGHNT, CDR2 FRNRAP. The V gene end was trimmed by 7 bases and the J gene end by 10 bases; junction bases not matched to a gene: 5. CDR3 length equals 11 residues.

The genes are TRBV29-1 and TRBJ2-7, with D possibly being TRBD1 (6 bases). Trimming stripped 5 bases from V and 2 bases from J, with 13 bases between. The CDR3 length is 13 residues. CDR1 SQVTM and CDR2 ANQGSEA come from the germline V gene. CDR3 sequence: CSVRTATTYEQYF. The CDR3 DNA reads TGCAGCGTTAGGACAGCTACCACCTACGAGCAGTACTTC.

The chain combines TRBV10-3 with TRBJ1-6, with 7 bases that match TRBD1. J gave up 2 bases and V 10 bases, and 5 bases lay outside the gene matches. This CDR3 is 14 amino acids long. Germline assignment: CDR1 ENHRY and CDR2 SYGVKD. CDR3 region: CATQGGTYNSPLHF. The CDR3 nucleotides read TGTGCCACTCAGGGGGGCACCTATAATTCACCCCTCCACTTT.

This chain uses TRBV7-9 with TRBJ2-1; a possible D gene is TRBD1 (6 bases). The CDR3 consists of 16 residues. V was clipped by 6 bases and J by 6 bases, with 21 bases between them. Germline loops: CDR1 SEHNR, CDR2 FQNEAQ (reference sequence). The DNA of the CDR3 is TGTGCCAGCAGTACCCAAGGATTACAGGGTGGCAATGAGCAGTTCTTC. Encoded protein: CASSTQGLQGGNEQFF.

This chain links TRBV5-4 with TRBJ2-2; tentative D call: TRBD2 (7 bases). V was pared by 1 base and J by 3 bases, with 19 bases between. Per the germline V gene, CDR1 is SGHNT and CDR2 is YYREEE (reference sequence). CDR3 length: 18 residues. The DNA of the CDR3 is TGTGCCAGCAGCTTGCCGCCTGGGGGGGCAGGTGACACCGGGGAGCTGTTTTTT. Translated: CASSLPPGGAGDTGELFF.